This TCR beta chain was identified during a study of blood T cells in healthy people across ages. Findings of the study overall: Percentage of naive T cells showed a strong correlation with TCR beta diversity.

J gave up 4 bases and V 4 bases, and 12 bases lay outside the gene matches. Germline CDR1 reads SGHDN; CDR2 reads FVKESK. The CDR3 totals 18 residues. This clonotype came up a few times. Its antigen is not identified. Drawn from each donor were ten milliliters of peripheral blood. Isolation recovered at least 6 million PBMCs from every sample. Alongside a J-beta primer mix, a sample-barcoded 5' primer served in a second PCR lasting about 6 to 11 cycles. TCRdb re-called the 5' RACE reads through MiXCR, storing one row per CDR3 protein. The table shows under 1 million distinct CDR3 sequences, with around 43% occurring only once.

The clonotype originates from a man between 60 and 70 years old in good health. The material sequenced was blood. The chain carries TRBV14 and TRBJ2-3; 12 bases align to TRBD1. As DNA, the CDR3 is TGTGCCAGCAGCCTTAGATGGGGACAGGGGGCAGGCGCAGATACGCAGTATTTT. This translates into CASSLRWGQGAGADTQYF.